The 28 T cell receptor beta chains listed next were all sequenced from one sample in a study of CD8+CD57+ T cells in acquired aplastic anemia (dated by TCRdb to 2016 to 2019). Patients chosen for sequencing had shown expansion of CD8+CD57+ cells by flow cytometry. Reads for this sample came from an Illumina HiSeq 2000. Genomic DNA was used as template for profiling of TCR beta VDJ combinations and CDR3 sequences. TCRdb applied fastp at Q25 and MiXCR to the public reads, then kept only in-frame beta chains. Each entry merges the rows of one CDR3 protein and shows their most common DNA and genes. The sample profile shows about 200,000 distinct CDR3 sequences; 60% to 80% of them were found once. The ten largest make up around three fifths of the sample. Input material: sorted CD4+, CD8+, or CD8+CD57+ T cells (not recorded which) from PBMCs. The receptors originated from a human donor with aplastic anemia.

Concerning this clonotype: A read error may produce the germline difference seen at one junction end. The V gene is TRBV24-1, the J gene TRBJ2-7; 8 bases match TRBD1. The CDR3 is 15 amino acids. Germline loops: CDR1 KGHDR, CDR2 SFDVKD. CDR3 amino acids: CAPSAQTGAYNEQYF. In DNA form, the CDR3 reads TGTGCCCCCAGTGCCCAGACAGGGGCCTACAATGAGCAGTACTTC.

This rearrangement joins TRBV7-3 to TRBJ2-5, with a tentative D call TRBD2 (6 bases). The closer fit of TRBJ2-7 to the DNA end suggests the J call may be wrong. From germline, CDR1 is SGHTA and CDR2 FQGTGA. This CDR3 region has 15 residues. The CDR3 loop is CASSPGGLGTSEQYF. The CDR3 bases are TGTGCCAGCAGCCCCGGGGGACTTGGAACGTCCGAGCAGTACTTC.

This clonotype occurred a few times. The rearrangement links TRBV7-9 to TRBJ2-2, with a weak D call TRBD1 (6 bases). There are 16 residues in the CDR3. Germline values: CDR1 SEHNR, CDR2 FQNEAQ (reference sequence). Trimming left V 5 bases short and J 8 bases short, with 21 bases between. CDR3 residues: CASSRSDSRNSGELFF. For the CDR3, the DNA is TGTGCCAGCAGCCGATCGGACAGTCGGAATTCTGGGGAGCTGTTTTTT.

This clonotype was observed at least ten times. The chain uses TRBV14 and TRBJ1-5, with D possibly being TRBD1 (6 bases). Trimming removed 4 bases from V and 3 bases from J, with 10 bases in between. This CDR3 spans 14 amino acids. CDR1 SGHDN and CDR2 FVKESK come from the germline V gene. In DNA, the CDR3 is TGTGCCAGCAGCCCCCAGGGGTTCAATCAGCCCCAGCATTTT. This gives the protein CASSPQGFNQPQHF.

This clonotype was seen a single time. The junction shows a germline mismatch at one end, possibly a read error. The CDR3 DNA follows: TGCGCCAGCAGCTATGACTACACCTTC. It yields the protein CASSYDYTF. This rearrangement joins TRBV5-1 to TRBJ1-2; D ambiguous. The CDR3 consists of 9 residues. Germline CDR1 SGHRS, CDR2 YFSETQ. Supplemented by reference TRBV5-1 and TRBJ1-2, the full variable domain reads KAGVTQTPRYLIKTRGQQVTLSCSPISGHRSVSWYQQTPGQGLQFLFEYFSETQRNKGNFPGRFSGRQFSNSRSEMNVSTLELGDSALYLCASSYDYTFGSGTRLTVV.

This clonotype was seen more than once but under ten times. The chain has TRBV15 and TRBJ2-2, with TRBD1 matching 10 bases. Germline loops: CDR1 LNHNV, CDR2 YYDKDF (reference sequence). V shed 6 bases, J shed 7 bases, and the junction held 11 bases outside the gene matches. The CDR3 loop spans 16 amino acids. This chain's CDR3 is CATRGPGQGNGGELFF. The CDR3 region has the DNA TGTGCCACCAGGGGACCGGGACAGGGGAACGGCGGGGAGCTGTTTTTT.

The chain has TRBV6-8 and TRBJ2-5; unclear D gene. The germline V gene has CDR1 MNHGY and CDR2 SAAAGT. V shed 0 bases and J shed 5 bases, with 4 bases lying between them. The CDR3 is 12 residues long. The CDR3 sequence is CASSYSQETQYF. DNA of the CDR3: TGTGCCAGCAGTTACTCACAGGAGACCCAGTACTTC.

This chain joins TRBV7-8 and TRBJ2-2; 12 nucleotides align to TRBD2. CDR1 is SGHVS and CDR2 is FQNEAQ in the germline V gene. Unmatched junction bases numbered 5, after V lost 4 bases and J lost 5 bases. CDR3 length: 16 amino acids. In DNA form, the CDR3 reads TGTGCCAGCAGCTCTAGCGGGGGGGCCCGAACCGGGGAGCTGTTTTTT. As protein: CASSSSGGARTGELFF.

This clonotype was counted only a few times. The gene calls are TRBV5-1 and TRBJ2-1; maybe TRBD1 (6 bases). This CDR3 region has 15 residues. Trimming cost V 0 bases and J 2 bases, with 9 bases left between them. From germline, CDR1 is SGHRS and CDR2 YFSETQ. CDR3 sequence: CASSLGQDPYNEQFF. CDR3 DNA sequence: TGCGCCAGCAGCTTGGGACAGGACCCCTACAATGAGCAGTTCTTC.

This sequence joins TRBV10-3 and TRBJ2-7, with a weak D call TRBD1 (5 bases). V lost 3 bases, J lost 2 bases, and 23 bases lay in between. Germline lookup yields CDR1 ENHRY and CDR2 SYGVKD. The CDR3 length is 18 residues. The CDR3 bases are TGTGCCATCAGTGACTTCTCCCCTACAGGCTTAACTCCCTACGAGCAGTACTTC. Its protein product is CAISDFSPTGLTPYEQYF.

This rearrangement joins TRBV7-3 to TRBJ1-6, with D unclear. V dropped 5 bases and J dropped 8 bases, with 10 bases sitting between them. This CDR3 has 13 residues. CDR1 is SGHTA and CDR2 is FQGTGA in the germline V gene. CDR3 DNA: TGTGCCAGCAGCCCTACAGTGGATTCACCCCTCCACTTT. This sequence encodes CASSPTVDSPLHF.

As concerns this clonotype: A read error may account for a junction end that differs from germline. V usage is TRBV7-7 and J usage is TRBJ1-6; 9 nucleotides match TRBD1. CDR1 is SSHAT, CDR2 FNYEAQ, per germline (reference sequence). This CDR3 contains 18 residues. The CDR3 DNA follows: TGTGCTAGCAGTTACCAGCCGGGACAGGGCGCCTATAATTCACCCCTCCACTTT. Amino acid sequence: CASSYQPGQGAYNSPLHF.

The gene calls are TRBV7-2 and TRBJ2-3, with 9 bases lining up with TRBD2. This CDR3 is built from 16 residues. Germline CDR1 is SGHTA and CDR2 is FQGNSA. With 5 bases clipped from V and 11 bases from J, the junction kept 17 bases outside the gene matches. The CDR3 DNA reads as TGTGCCAGCAGCAGAGACGCGGGGGGGCCCTACAATGAGCAGTATTTT. Translated, it gives CASSRDAGGPYNEQYF.

The CDR3 is CASSMETGLAYEQYF. CDR3 coding DNA: TGTGCCAGTAGTATGGAAACGGGCCTCGCCTACGAGCAGTACTTC. The chain carries TRBV19 and TRBJ2-7; D gene uncertain. The CDR3 spans 15 residues. V was cut by 3 bases and J by 2 bases, with 14 bases left in between. The V gene's germline CDR1 is LNHDA and CDR2 SQIVND (reference sequence).

This chain uses TRBV7-3 with TRBJ2-1; D gene ambiguous. Germline V gene sequence: CDR1 SGHTA, CDR2 FQGTGA. Deletions cut 2 bases from V and 7 bases from J, with 15 bases between. The length of the CDR3 is 15 residues. The CDR3 sequence: CASSLAAGVYNEQFF. Written as DNA, the CDR3 is TGTGCCAGCAGCTTAGCTGCCGGCGTTTATAATGAGCAGTTCTTC.

This clonotype was recorded a few times. The V and J genes are TRBV15 and TRBJ2-2; tentatively, D is TRBD1 (6 bases). V shed 4 bases and J shed 0 bases, with 9 bases lying between them. Germline assignment: CDR1 LNHNV and CDR2 YYDKDF (reference sequence). This CDR3 contains 15 residues. The CDR3 loop reads CATSKGGSNTGELFF. For the CDR3, the DNA is TGTGCCACCAGCAAAGGGGGTTCGAACACCGGGGAGCTGTTTTTT.

Ten or more counts support this clonotype. This sequence joins TRBV12-3 or TRBV12-4 and TRBJ1-2; 8 bases agree with TRBD1. This CDR3 region has 14 residues. V was clipped by 6 bases and J by 8 bases; unmatched bases: 11. The CDR3, as DNA: TGTGCCAGCAGCCCTCAGGGGGCTCCTCGGGGCTACACCTTC. Translated, it gives CASSPQGAPRGYTF.

The chain combines TRBV7-2 with TRBJ2-3; D call uncertain. Trimming pared 1 base from V and 4 bases from J, leaving 15 bases between. Germline V gene lookup returns CDR1 SGHTA and CDR2 FQGNSA. The CDR3 totals 16 residues. CDR3 loop: CASSLVVVVGPDTQYF. The CDR3 DNA reads TGTGCCAGCAGCTTAGTTGTCGTCGTCGGGCCAGATACGCAGTATTTT.

The chain employs TRBV7-7 and TRBJ2-7, with 8 bases identical to TRBD1. V shed 1 base, J shed 0 bases, and the junction held 2 bases outside the gene matches. The CDR3 sequence is 15 residues long. Germline V gene data show CDR1 as SSHAT and CDR2 as FNYEAQ (reference sequence). In DNA, the CDR3 is TGTGCCAGCAGCTTAGGGACAGGGAGCTCCTACGAGCAGTACTTC. Translated: CASSLGTGSSYEQYF.

V is TRBV2 and J is TRBJ1-3; 9 bases are a match to TRBD1. The CDR3 is 14 residues long. The trim removed 6 bases at V and 8 bases at J, leaving 8 bases unmatched. The germline V gene encodes CDR1 SNHLY and CDR2 FYNNEI. CDR3 sequence reads: CASRDWGQGDTIYF. The DNA for the CDR3 is TGTGCCAGCAGGGACTGGGGACAGGGAGACACCATATATTTT.

This chain links TRBV7-9 with TRBJ2-7, with TRBD2 matching 11 bases. Per germline, CDR1 SEHNR and CDR2 FQNEAQ (reference sequence). V was pared by 6 bases and J by 9 bases, with 10 bases of the junction left unmatched. This CDR3 has 14 amino acids. CDR3 in amino acids: CASSLTSGSHVQYF. CDR3 coding DNA: TGTGCCAGCAGTTTAACTAGCGGGAGTCACGTGCAGTACTTC.

This clonotype was seen just once. The chain has TRBV20-1 and TRBJ2-4; D is possibly TRBD2 (5 bases). V lost 2 bases to trimming and J lost 8 bases, with 10 bases between them. The length of the CDR3 is 12 residues. Germline V gene lookup returns CDR1 DFQATT and CDR2 SNEGSKA (reference sequence). CDR3 sequence reads: CSARWNSDIQYF. CDR3 in DNA: TGCAGTGCTAGATGGAATAGCGACATTCAGTACTTC.

Note on this clonotype: The conserved phenylalanine or tryptophan is not found at the CDR3 terminus, so this likely reflects a read error. This chain joins TRBV29-1 and TRBJ2-7, with D tentatively TRBD2 (5 bases). Per the germline V gene, CDR1 is SQVTM and CDR2 is ANQGSEA. The CDR3 loop spans 14 amino acids. Trimming shortened V by 4 bases and J by 4 bases, and 17 bases separated the two germline ends. CDR3 in DNA: TGCAGCGTTGCGGGCAGTAACATAGCGTACGAGCAGTACTCC. Amino acids: CSVAGSNIAYEQYS.

The genes are TRBV5-1 and TRBJ1-2, with 7 nucleotides matching TRBD1. Germline CDR1 SGHRS, CDR2 YFSETQ. There are 14 residues in the CDR3. J lost 1 base, V lost 4 bases, and 4 bases had no gene match. The CDR3 nucleotides read TGCGCCAGCAGCCAGGGACAGCTTAACTATGGCTACACCTTC. Its translation: CASSQGQLNYGYTF.

This CDR3 reads CATSSLAGTSGAYNEQFF. The DNA of the CDR3 is TGTGCCACCAGCAGCTTAGCGGGGACTAGCGGGGCCTACAATGAGCAGTTCTTC. The J gene is TRBJ2-1, the V gene TRBV15, with 13 positions matching TRBD2. CDR3 size: 18 residues. The trim removed 3 bases at V and 2 bases at J, leaving 7 bases unmatched. Germline values: CDR1 LNHNV, CDR2 YYDKDF (reference sequence).

This clonotype showed up many times. The chain couples TRBV3-1 to TRBJ2-2; possibly TRBD1 for D (7 bases). Looked up from germline, CDR1 is LGHDT and CDR2 is YNNKEL (reference sequence). The CDR3 spans 16 residues. V lost 4 bases and J lost 5, with 17 bases in between. CDR3 amino acids: CASSPRGDSGTGELFF. CDR3 nucleotides: TGTGCCAGCAGCCCACGCGGGGACAGTGGGACCGGGGAGCTGTTTTTT.

In its sample, this clonotype was seen many times. The rearrangement joins TRBV30 to TRBJ2-3; TRBD1 matches at 7 bases. CDR3 length: 14 amino acids. V lost 8 bases, J lost 4 bases, and 12 bases stayed unmatched. Germline CDR1 and CDR2: GTSNPN and SVGIG (reference sequence). CDR3 loop: CATDPAGGPDTQYF. The CDR3 coding sequence is TGTGCCACTGACCCGGCAGGGGGACCAGATACGCAGTATTTT.

This rearrangement joins TRBV29-1 to TRBJ1-2, with 8 nucleotides matching TRBD1. Germline lookup yields CDR1 SQVTM and CDR2 ANQGSEA. This CDR3 is 12 amino acids long. The V gene end was trimmed by 3 bases and the J gene end by 8 bases; junction bases not matched to a gene: 5. The CDR3 DNA reads TGCAGCGTTGATGGCAGGGGGCAAGGCTACACCTTC. Translation: CSVDGRGQGYTF.